The 13 T cell receptor beta chains listed next were all sequenced from one sample in a study of CD8 T cells in Susac syndrome. Random hexamers served to reverse transcribe about 0.5 to 1 ug RNA. Each CDR3 protein is one row after TCRdb ran MiXCR on the immunoSEQ multiplex PCR reads. Counted here are roughly 200,000 distinct CDR3 sequences, just under 95% occurring once; the ten biggest clones make up about 0.1%. The specimen sequenced was CD4+ T cells from PBMCs. The receptor set was obtained from a human donor with Susac syndrome.

This chain links TRBV7-2 with TRBJ2-7, with TRBD2 matching over 8 bases. The CDR3 is made up of 13 amino acids. V lost 5 bases to trimming and J lost 6 bases; unmatched junction nucleotides: 6. From germline, CDR1 is SGHTA and CDR2 FQGNSA. In DNA form, the CDR3 reads TGTGCCAGCAGCCCCCGGGGGGGTTCCGAGCAGTACTTC. Its translation is CASSPRGGSEQYF.

This chain links TRBV20-1 with TRBJ2-7, with D possibly matching TRBD2 (6 bases). Trimming removed 5 bases from V and 2 bases from J, with 19 bases in between. Germline V gene lookup returns CDR1 DFQATT and CDR2 SNEGSKA (reference sequence). CDR3 length equals 15 residues. In nucleotides, the CDR3 is TGCAGTGCTGGGGGGTGGGCACCGGAGACCTACGAGCAGTACTTC. Translated: CSAGGWAPETYEQYF.

The chain combines TRBV3-1 with TRBJ2-3, with D possibly TRBD2 on 6 matching bases. Trimming left V 6 bases short and J 6 bases short, with 16 bases between. CDR3 length: 14 residues. In germline, CDR1 is LGHDT, CDR2 YNNKEL (reference sequence). DNA of the CDR3: TGTGCCAGCAGAGCGGCTAGCGCCTGGGATACGCAGTATTTT. This sequence encodes CASRAASAWDTQYF.

The chain uses TRBV5-4 and TRBJ1-4; the match to TRBD1 covers 8 bases. The CDR3 spans 14 residues. V was pared by 5 bases and J by 7 bases, with 7 bases of the junction left unmatched. Germline-derived CDR1 and CDR2 are SGHNT and YYREEE (reference sequence). The CDR3 bases are TGTGCCAGCAGTCGACAGGGGCGGGGTGAAAAACTGTTTTTT. Amino acid sequence: CASSRQGRGEKLFF.

The chain uses TRBV6-5 and TRBJ2-3, with D perhaps matching TRBD1 or TRBD2 (5 bases each). The CDR3 runs 13 residues. The V gene's germline CDR1 is MNHEY and CDR2 SVGAGI. The V end was cut by 6 bases, the J end by 2 bases, with 9 bases between. CDR3 DNA: TGTGCCAGCAGAACGGGGCTCACAGATACGCAGTATTTT. Amino acid sequence: CASRTGLTDTQYF.

This clonotype was recorded only once. This rearrangement joins TRBV20-1 to TRBJ1-5; TRBD1 aligns across 8 bases. The length of the CDR3 is 13 residues. V was pared by 5 bases and J by 5 bases, with 5 bases of the junction left unmatched. Per germline, CDR1 DFQATT and CDR2 SNEGSKA (reference sequence). The CDR3 nucleotides are TGCAGTGCTCACAGGGGGAGGGATCAGCCCCAGCATTTT. Encoded protein: CSAHRGRDQPQHF.

V is TRBV20-1 and J is TRBJ1-4, with a tentative D call TRBD1 (6 bases). With 2 bases removed from V and 8 bases from J, the gap between germline ends came to 9 bases. The CDR3 is made up of 12 amino acids. The germline gives CDR1 DFQATT, CDR2 SNEGSKA (reference sequence). CDR3 nucleotide sequence: TGCAGTGCTAGACCGCAGGGGGAAAAACTGTTTTTT. Amino acids: CSARPQGEKLFF.

The chain carries TRBV5-6 and TRBJ1-2; 8 nucleotides match TRBD1. With 5 bases clipped from V and 6 bases from J, the junction kept 3 bases outside the gene matches. This CDR3 contains 12 residues. Germline values: CDR1 SGHDT, CDR2 YYEEEE. CDR3 DNA sequence: TGTGCCAGCAGACTGACAGGGGATGGCTACACCTTC. Protein product: CASRLTGDGYTF.

The genes are TRBV28 and TRBJ2-5; 7 nucleotides agree with TRBD2. V shed 2 bases and J 4 bases; nucleotides not matched to a gene: 7. Germline-derived CDR1 and CDR2 are MDHEN and SYDVKM. There are 15 residues in the CDR3. This chain's CDR3 is CASSLLTSDSETQYF. As DNA, the CDR3 is TGTGCCAGCAGTTTACTAACTAGCGATTCAGAGACCCAGTACTTC.

The V gene is TRBV6-5, the J gene TRBJ1-1; perhaps TRBD1 as D (6 bases). V lost 6 bases and J lost 1, with 9 bases in between. The CDR3 totals 13 residues. Germline loops: CDR1 MNHEY, CDR2 SVGAGI. CDR3 DNA sequence: TGTGCCAGCAGGGGACAAAAGAACACTGAAGCTTTCTTT. It codes for CASRGQKNTEAFF.

This clonotype has a single count. This chain links TRBV7-2 with TRBJ2-3; D perhaps matches TRBD1 (6 bases). Trimming cost V 3 bases and J 2 bases, with 9 bases left between them. The length of the CDR3 is 14 residues. From germline, CDR1 is SGHTA and CDR2 FQGNSA. Here the CDR3 DNA reads TGTGCCAGCAGCTTTGTGGGGGCCACAGATACGCAGTATTTT. Its protein is CASSFVGATDTQYF.

The V and J genes are TRBV7-3 and TRBJ2-1, with TRBD2 as a possible D gene (5 bases). The CDR3 runs 13 residues. Looked up from germline, CDR1 is SGHTA and CDR2 is FQGTGA. V lost 5 bases to trimming and J lost 9 bases, with 14 bases between them. CDR3 DNA sequence: TGTGCCAGCAGCCCATTTCGCGAGGGTGAGCAGTTCTTC. Its translation is CASSPFREGEQFF.

The rearrangement uses TRBV20-1 and TRBJ2-5; D ambiguous. The CDR3 covers 10 residues. V was pared by 0 bases and J by 12 bases, with 8 bases between. Germline CDR1 is DFQATT and CDR2 is SNEGSKA (reference sequence). CDR3 residues: CSARDPDEYF. The CDR3 DNA reads as TGCAGTGCTAGAGATCCGGACGAGTACTTC.